One sample yielded the 15 T cell receptor beta chains listed below, sequenced in a study of Tregs in tolerant kidney transplant recipients. The antigens these receptors bind are not known. Libraries were prepared by immunoSEQ multiplex PCR; TCRdb keeps only in-frame clonotypes and omits some of them. This table has about 44,000 clones, nearly 97% appearing once. The sequenced sample was Tregs from blood cultured with allogeneic cells. Receptors originate from a human donor in good health.

The chain uses TRBV19 and TRBJ1-5; D call uncertain. Germline CDR1 LNHDA, CDR2 SQIVND (reference sequence). V shed 3 bases and J shed 4 bases, with 22 bases lying between them. This CDR3 comprises 18 residues. CDR3 amino acids: CASSMAPFSGGRNQPQHF. The CDR3 DNA reads as TGTGCCAGTAGTATGGCTCCTTTTAGTGGAGGTCGTAATCAGCCCCAGCATTTT.

The count of this clone is one. This chain uses TRBV6-1 with TRBJ2-5, with D unresolved. The germline V and J ends were trimmed by 2 bases and 1 base, with 8 bases remaining between them. The CDR3 is made up of 14 amino acids. Germline CDR1 and CDR2: MNHNS and SASEGT. CDR3 bases: TGTGCCAGCAGTGAATCGCTACTCCAAGAGACCCAGTACTTC. It yields the protein CASSESLLQETQYF.

V usage is TRBV5-1 and J usage is TRBJ2-5; 7 positions match TRBD1. Per the germline V gene, CDR1 is SGHRS and CDR2 is YFSETQ. The length of the CDR3 is 14 residues. Losses at the gene ends were 2 bases for V and 4 bases for J; bases not matched to a gene: 5. The chain's CDR3 is CASSFGTVGETQYF. CDR3 bases: TGCGCCAGCAGCTTTGGGACAGTGGGAGAGACCCAGTACTTC. Filled out from reference TRBV5-1 and TRBJ2-5, the complete variable domain reads KAGVTQTPRYLIKTRGQQVTLSCSPISGHRSVSWYQQTPGQGLQFLFEYFSETQRNKGNFPGRFSGRQFSNSRSEMNVSTLELGDSALYLCASSFGTVGETQYFGPGTRLLVL.

The rearrangement links TRBV5-1 to TRBJ1-2; TRBD1 matches at 7 bases. There are 15 residues in the CDR3. Trimming cost V 0 bases and J 1 base; bases outside gene matches: 3. Germline CDR1 and CDR2: SGHRS and YFSETQ. CDR3 loop: CASSLAYRGNYGYTF. DNA of the CDR3: TGCGCCAGCAGCTTGGCCTACAGGGGTAACTATGGCTACACCTTC.

This clone occurred once. The CDR3 sequence: CASSPVGTAGYEQYF. The CDR3 coding sequence is TGTGCCAGCTCACCCGTTGGGACCGCTGGATACGAGCAGTACTTC. The V call is TRBV18, the J call TRBJ2-7; D might be TRBD1 or TRBD2, each matching 5 bases. Per the germline V gene, CDR1 is KGHSH and CDR2 is LQKENI. The CDR3 is 15 residues long. The V end lost 3 bases, the J end lost 4 bases, and 16 bases lay between the germline ends.

The gene calls are TRBV2 and TRBJ2-4; D could derive from TRBD1 or TRBD2 (5 bases each). The CDR3 length is 17 residues. Germline lookup yields CDR1 SNHLY and CDR2 FYNNEI. V shed 2 bases and J shed 1 base, with 15 bases lying between them. The DNA of the CDR3 is TGTGCCAGCAGTGAATGGGACCGACACTTGGCCAAAAACATTCAGTACTTC. It specifies CASSEWDRHLAKNIQYF.

The CDR3 protein is CASSVTVQGGKNIQYF. Here the CDR3 DNA reads TGTGCCAGCAGCGTAACCGTACAGGGGGGCAAAAACATTCAGTACTTC. This chain connects TRBV9 to TRBJ2-4, with 8 bases fitting TRBD1. The germline V gene encodes CDR1 SGDLS and CDR2 YYNGEE. The CDR3 runs 16 residues. The ends lost 1 base at V and 3 bases at J; junction bases unmatched: 6.

In DNA, the CDR3 is TGTGCCAGCTCGTCGGGACAGGGTAAAGAGACCCAGTACTTC. As protein: CASSSGQGKETQYF. The chain links TRBV18 to TRBJ2-5; 9 nucleotides line up with TRBD1. This CDR3 has 14 residues. Germline V gene lookup returns CDR1 KGHSH and CDR2 LQKENI. With V trimmed by 6 bases and J by 3 bases, 5 bases remained unmatched.

The chain joins TRBV14 to TRBJ1-1; a possible D gene is TRBD1 (6 bases). Germline CDR1 reads SGHDN; CDR2 reads FVKESK. This CDR3 is 14 amino acids long. Trimming shortened V by 1 base and J by 3 bases, and 9 bases separated the two germline ends. The CDR3 region is CASSQGGGHTEAFF. The CDR3 DNA sequence: TGTGCCAGCAGCCAAGGGGGGGGGCACACTGAAGCTTTCTTT.

The chain links TRBV7-9 to TRBJ1-4; D gene unclear. CDR3 length equals 13 residues. With 3 bases removed from V and 5 bases from J, the gap between germline ends came to 7 bases. The V gene's germline CDR1 is SEHNR and CDR2 FQNEAQ (reference sequence). The CDR3 is CASSFSGNEKLFF. The CDR3 DNA sequence: TGTGCCAGCAGCTTCAGCGGGAATGAAAAACTGTTTTTT.

CDR3 nucleotides: TGCGCCAGCAGCTTAGGCGCGACCTATGGCTACACCTTC. It is translated as CASSLGATYGYTF. This sequence joins TRBV5-1 and TRBJ1-2; D not resolved. This CDR3 comprises 13 residues. Germline V gives CDR1 SGHRS, CDR2 YFSETQ. Trimming pared 2 bases from V and 4 bases from J, leaving 9 bases between.

The V call is TRBV5-1, the J call TRBJ2-1; 7 nucleotides agree with TRBD2. Germline CDR1 and CDR2: SGHRS and YFSETQ. This CDR3 spans 15 amino acids. V shed 5 bases, J shed 2 bases, and the junction held 7 bases outside the gene matches. This chain's CDR3 is CASRMGGRPYNEQFF. The CDR3 DNA reads TGCGCCAGCAGAATGGGAGGGCGCCCCTACAATGAGCAGTTCTTC.

J is TRBJ1-5 and V is TRBV15; D is uncertain. Deletions cut 3 bases from V and 2 bases from J, with 8 bases between. Germline loops: CDR1 LNHNV, CDR2 YYDKDF (reference sequence). This CDR3 is 14 amino acids long. The CDR3 bases are TGTGCCACCAGCAGCAGAATCGGCAATCAGCCCCAGCATTTT. Protein sequence: CATSSRIGNQPQHF.

A single count supports this clone. The chain carries TRBV19 and TRBJ2-1, with D tentatively TRBD1 or TRBD2 (5 bases each). Trimming stripped 9 bases from V and 3 bases from J, with 12 bases between. CDR1 LNHDA and CDR2 SQIVND come from the germline V gene (reference sequence). This CDR3 comprises 13 residues. The CDR3 nucleotides are TGTGCCAGCCTAGGGGCGGGCTACAATGAGCAGTTCTTC. Its translation: CASLGAGYNEQFF.

This rearrangement joins TRBV5-3 to TRBJ2-3; 10 bases match TRBD1. TRBV5-3 is an open reading frame, and its role is uncertain. There are 16 residues in the CDR3. V dropped 3 bases and J dropped 3; count of bases not matched to a gene: 7. The CDR3 region has the DNA TGTGCCAGAAGCTGCCCGGGACAGGGGCTGACAGATACGCAGTATTTT. Encoded protein: CARSCPGQGLTDTQYF.